This T cell receptor (beta chain) was captured in a study of T-cell reconstitution after alpha-beta-depleted transplantation in children. The V and J ends lost 4 bases and 8 bases, in that order; junction bases with no gene match: 7. The CDR3 consists of 16 residues. CDR1 and CDR2 (germline): KGHDR, SFDVKD. During its preparation, the TCRbeta library received unique molecular identifiers. TCRdb recomputed calls from the PCR reads with MiXCR, one row per CDR3 protein. The sample lists some 390,000 distinct CDR3 sequences; around 21% were seen once. The sample holds a few counts of this clonotype. This chain uses TRBV24-1 with TRBJ2-1; 13 bases are shared with TRBD2. The sequencing here drew on PBMCs from the stem cell graft donor, taken from the stem cell graft. The sequence derives from a human donor who donated a stem cell graft to a child with acute myeloid leukemia. CDR3 loop: CATSDRTSGSWYEQFF. The DNA for the CDR3 is TGTGCCACCAGTGACCGGACTAGCGGGAGTTGGTATGAGCAGTTCTTC.